This TCR beta chain is drawn from a study of blood T cell repertoires in COVID-19. About the study: COVID-19 samples from acute and convalescent phases originated in the United States, Italy and Spain. PBMCs, B-cell-depleted T cells, or T cells provided the cDNA or gDNA that made up the material.

CDR1 and CDR2 from the germline V gene are LNHDA and SQIVND (reference sequence). V was trimmed by 11 bases and J by 4 bases, leaving 14 bases between them. The CDR3 consists of 12 residues. TCRdb's table, derived via immunoSEQ multiplex PCR, lists solely in-frame clones and lacks some. The data show under 300,000 clones, roughly 90% seen once. This sequence was found in a woman aged 40 to 50 who had recovered from COVID-19. The source material was PBMCs or T cells enriched from blood (not recorded which). The chain uses TRBV19 and TRBJ1-2; a possible D gene is TRBD1 (5 bases). CDR3 region: CASQRGGYGYTF. For the CDR3, the DNA is TGTGCCTCTCAGCGGGGCGGCTATGGCTACACCTTC.